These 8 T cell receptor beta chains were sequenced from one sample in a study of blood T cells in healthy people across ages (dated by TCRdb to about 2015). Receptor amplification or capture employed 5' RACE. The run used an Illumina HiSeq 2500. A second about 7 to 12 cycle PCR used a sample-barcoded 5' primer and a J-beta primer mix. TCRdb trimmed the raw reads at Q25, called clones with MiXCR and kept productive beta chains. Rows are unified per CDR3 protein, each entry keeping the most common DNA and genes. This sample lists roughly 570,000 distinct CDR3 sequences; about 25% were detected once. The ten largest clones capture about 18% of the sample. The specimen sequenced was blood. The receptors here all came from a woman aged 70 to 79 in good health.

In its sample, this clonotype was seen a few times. The CDR3 DNA reads as TGCAGCCCCAAATCGAGTTCCGATGAGCAGTTCTTC. The encoded protein is CSPKSSSDEQFF. The chain links TRBV29-1 to TRBJ2-1, with unresolved D. The germline V gene has CDR1 SQVTM and CDR2 ANQGSEA. The CDR3 length is 12 residues. With 8 bases removed from V and 8 bases from J, the gap between germline ends came to 16 bases.

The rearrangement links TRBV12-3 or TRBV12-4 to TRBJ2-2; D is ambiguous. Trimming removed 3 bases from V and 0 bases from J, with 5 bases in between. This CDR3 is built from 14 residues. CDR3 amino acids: CASSFMANTGELFF. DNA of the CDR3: TGTGCCAGCAGTTTTATGGCGAACACCGGGGAGCTGTTTTTT.

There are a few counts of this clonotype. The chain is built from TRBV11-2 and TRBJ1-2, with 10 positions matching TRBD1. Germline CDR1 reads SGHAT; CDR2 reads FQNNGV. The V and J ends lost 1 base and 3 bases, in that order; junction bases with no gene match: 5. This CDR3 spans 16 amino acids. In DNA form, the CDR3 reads TGTGCCAGCAGCTTAGGGGCGGGACAGGGGTACTATGGCTACACCTTC. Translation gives CASSLGAGQGYYGYTF. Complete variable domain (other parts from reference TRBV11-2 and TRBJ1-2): EAGVAQSPRYKIIEKRQSVAFWCNPISGHATLYWYQQILGQGPKLLIQFQNNGVVDDSQLPKDRFSAERLKGVDSTLKIQPAKLEDSAVYLCASSLGAGQGYYGYTFGSGTRLTVV.

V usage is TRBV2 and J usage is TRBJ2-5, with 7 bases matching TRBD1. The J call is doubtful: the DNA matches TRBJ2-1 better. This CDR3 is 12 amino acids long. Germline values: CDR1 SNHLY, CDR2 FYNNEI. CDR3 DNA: TGTGCCAGCAGGGGACAGTTCAATGAGCAGTTCTTC. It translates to CASRGQFNEQFF.

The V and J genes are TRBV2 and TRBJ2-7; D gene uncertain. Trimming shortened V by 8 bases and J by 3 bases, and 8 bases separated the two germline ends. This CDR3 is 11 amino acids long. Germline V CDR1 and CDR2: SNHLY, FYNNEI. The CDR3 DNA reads TGTGCCAGCGGACGGATCTACGAGCAGTACTTC. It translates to CASGRIYEQYF.

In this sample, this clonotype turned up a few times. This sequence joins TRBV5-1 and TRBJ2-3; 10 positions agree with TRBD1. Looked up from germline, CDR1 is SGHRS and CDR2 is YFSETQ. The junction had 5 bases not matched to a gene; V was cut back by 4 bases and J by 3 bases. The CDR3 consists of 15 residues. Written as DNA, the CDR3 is TGCGCCAGCAGCATAGACAGGGGGCGGACAGATACGCAGTATTTT. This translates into CASSIDRGRTDTQYF.

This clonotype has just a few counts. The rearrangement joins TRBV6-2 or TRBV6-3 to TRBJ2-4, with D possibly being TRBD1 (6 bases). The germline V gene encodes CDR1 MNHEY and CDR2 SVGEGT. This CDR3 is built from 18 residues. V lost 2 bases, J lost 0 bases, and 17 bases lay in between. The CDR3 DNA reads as TGTGCCAGCAGTTACACCCTGACAGGAAACCTAGCCAAAAACATTCAGTACTTC. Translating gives CASSYTLTGNLAKNIQYF.

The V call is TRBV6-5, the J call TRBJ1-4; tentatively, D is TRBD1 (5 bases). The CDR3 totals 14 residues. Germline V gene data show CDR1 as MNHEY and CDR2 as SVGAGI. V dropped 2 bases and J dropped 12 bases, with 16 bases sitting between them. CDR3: CASSYGGGDSQLFF. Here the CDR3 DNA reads TGTGCCAGCAGTTACGGGGGGGGAGATTCGCAACTGTTTTTT.